These T cell receptor beta chains were read from a single sample in a study of blood T cell repertoires in COVID-19. Clones were sequenced by immunoSEQ multiplex PCR, and TCRdb holds only the in-frame ones, with some missing. The sample consists of about 100,000 clones, about 80% of them appearing once. The sequencing input was peripheral blood. Receptors were obtained from a woman aged 70-85 years with acute or convalescent COVID-19. CDR3s include the opening cysteine and the closing phenylalanine or tryptophan. The D gene is left open where the match is weak. The size entry is marked missing in some rows and otherwise reads once, few, many or a size class.

V	D	J	size	DNA	CDR3
TRBV19	TRBD1	TRBJ1-4	once	TGTGCCAGTAGCCCGCAGACAGGGCATAATGAAAAACTGTTTTTT	CASSPQTGHNEKLFF
TRBV5-1	NA	TRBJ1-5	NA	TGCGCCAGCAGCGAGGGTGGAGCAAATCAGCCCCAGCATTTT	CASSEGGANQPQHF
TRBV29-1	TRBD2	TRBJ2-7	NA	TGCAGCGTTGGGACTAGCGGAGTACTCGAGCAGTACTTC	CSVGTSGVLEQYF
TRBV7-9	TRBD2	TRBJ2-2	few	TGTGCCAGCAGGCGGACTAGCGGACTCTACACCGGGGAGCTGTTTTTT	CASRRTSGLYTGELFF
TRBV2	NA	TRBJ1-4	NA	TGTGCCAGCAGTGAAGCCCGACAAAGTAATGAAAAACTGTTTTTT	CASSEARQSNEKLFF
TRBV13	TRBD2	TRBJ2-5	NA	TGTGCCAGCAGCTCACTAGCGGGGGGCCCCTCCTCGAAAGAGACCCAGTACTTC	CASSSLAGGPSSKETQYF
TRBV7-3	NA	TRBJ1-6	NA	TGTGCCAGCAGCTTATACGGGACCTATAATTCACCCCTCCACTTT	CASSLYGTYNSPLHF
TRBV14	NA	TRBJ2-7	NA	TGTGCCAGCAGCCAAGATCTACGTGCGTCGGCCTACGAGCAGTACTTC	CASSQDLRASAYEQYF
TRBV2	TRBD2	TRBJ2-1	NA	TGTGCCAGCAGTGTTACCGGGACTAGCGGGGGGGCCGGTCTGAATGAGCAGTTCTTC	CASSVTGTSGGAGLNEQFF
TRBV30	TRBD1	TRBJ1-5	NA	TGTGCCTGGAGTGGAGGGGGCCGCTATCAGCCCCAGCATTTT	CAWSGGGRYQPQHF
TRBV28	TRBD1	TRBJ1-4	NA	TGTGCCAGCAGTCCACCGGGACAGACGATCTCCGATGAAAAACTGTTTTTT	CASSPPGQTISDEKLFF
TRBV6-6	TRBD1	TRBJ1-6	NA	TGTGCCAGCAGTTACTCGGGGCAGGGGGAGTCACCCCTCCACTTT	CASSYSGQGESPLHF
TRBV3-1/TRBV3-2	TRBD1	TRBJ1-1	NA	TGTGCCAGCAGCCAAGAACAGGGGTGGACTGAAGCTTTCTTT	CASSQEQGWTEAFF
TRBV15	NA	TRBJ2-2	NA	TGTGCCACCAGCAGAGATGGCAGGGGCACGAACACCGGGGAGCTGTTTTTT	CATSRDGRGTNTGELFF
TRBV2	NA	TRBJ2-5	NA	TGTGCCAGCAGAAGACAGAGCCTTCAAGAGACCCAGTACTTC	CASRRQSLQETQYF
TRBV27	NA	TRBJ2-5	NA	TGTGCCAGCAGTTTAATTGGGGGCCGGACTGAAGAGACCCAGTACTTC	CASSLIGGRTEETQYF
TRBV7-2	NA	TRBJ1-1	NA	TGTGCCAGCAGCTTTCTGACAGTAGGTACTGAAGCTTTCTTT	CASSFLTVGTEAFF
TRBV6-1	TRBD1	TRBJ1-2	once	TGTGCCAGCAGTGAAGCGACAGGGAGTGGCTACACCTTC	CASSEATGSGYTF
TRBV13	NA	TRBJ2-5	once	TGTGCCAGCAGCTCCCACACAGGGAGAGAGACCCAGTACTTC	CASSSHTGRETQYF
TRBV11-2	TRBD1	TRBJ1-1	NA	TGTGCCAGCAGCACCCACAGGGGACCGAACACTGAAGCTTTCTTT	CASSTHRGPNTEAFF
TRBV19	TRBD1	TRBJ2-3	NA	TGTGCCAGTAGGCCCGGACAGGGGTTCCTGGCGCAGTATTTT	CASRPGQGFLAQYF
TRBV6-5	NA	TRBJ1-3	once	TGTGCCAGCAGTTACAGCCAGGCCTCTGGAAACACCATATATTTT	CASSYSQASGNTIYF
TRBV18	NA	TRBJ2-3	NA	TGTGCCAGCTCACCCTCAGATACGCAGTATTTT	CASSPSDTQYF
TRBV6-6	NA	TRBJ1-1	NA	TGTGCCAGCAGTTCCAGCAGGACAGCGAACACTGAAGCTTTCTTT	CASSSSRTANTEAFF
TRBV7-3	NA	TRBJ1-1	few	TGTGCCAGCAGCTTAGGCAGCGGCTCTGAAGCTTTCTTT	CASSLGSGSEAFF
TRBV6-1	NA	TRBJ1-1	NA	TGTGCCAGCAGTGACCGTTTCACTGAAGCTTTCTTT	CASSDRFTEAFF
TRBV29-1	TRBD2	TRBJ2-1	NA	TGCAGCGTGCGACTAGCGGGGGGGCGATACAATGAGCAGTTCTTC	CSVRLAGGRYNEQFF
TRBV28	TRBD1	TRBJ1-3	once	TGTGCCAGCAGCCAGGGACAGGGGGCGTCTCAAAACACCATATATTTT	CASSQGQGASQNTIYF
TRBV7-9	TRBD1	TRBJ1-6	few	TGTGCCAGCAGCTTAGTATTAGCCGGGACAGGGGATTCACCCCTCCACTTT	CASSLVLAGTGDSPLHF
TRBV13	TRBD1	TRBJ2-7	NA	TGTGCCAGCAGCTTCGCCGGGGACAGGGCTCTCCTACCGGGCTCCTACGAGCAGTACTTC	CASSFAGDRALLPGSYEQYF
TRBV7-3	TRBD2	TRBJ2-5	NA	TGTGCCAGCAGCCCAAAGGGGCTAGCGGGGGAAGAGACCCAGTACTTC	CASSPKGLAGEETQYF
TRBV6-5	NA	TRBJ2-3	NA	TGTGCCAGCACACGGGATGTATATAGCACAGATACGCAGTATTTT	CASTRDVYSTDTQYF
TRBV28	NA	TRBJ1-5	NA	TGTGCCAGCAGGGGGCAGAGCCATCAGCCCCAGCATTTT	CASRGQSHQPQHF
TRBV25-1	NA	TRBJ1-1	many	TGTGCCAGCAGTGAGGGTAGGGGTTTAGACACTGAAGCTTTCTTT	CASSEGRGLDTEAFF
TRBV5-1	NA	TRBJ2-5	once	TGCGCCAGCAGCATCAACGGTGGTGAGACCCAGTACTTC	CASSINGGETQYF
TRBV14	NA	TRBJ2-5	NA	TGTGCCAGCAGCCCCTTGTCGGGGGAGACCCAGTACTTC	CASSPLSGETQYF
TRBV5-1	NA	TRBJ1-4	NA	TGCGCCAGCAGCCCAGGGACTAGTGCAACTAATGAAAAACTGTTTTTT	CASSPGTSATNEKLFF
TRBV5-6	NA	TRBJ2-5	NA	TGTGCCAGCAGCTTTCCTGTCGGAGAGACCCAGTACTTC	CASSFPVGETQYF
TRBV18	TRBD1	TRBJ2-1	NA	TGTGCCAGCTCACCAAGGGACAGGGCGTACAATGAGCAGTTCTTC	CASSPRDRAYNEQFF
TRBV21-1	NA	TRBJ2-7	NA	TGTGCCAGCAGCAGGGGCGGGGGGAAAAAAAGCTCCTACGAGCAGTACTTC	CASSRGGGKKSSYEQYF
TRBV30	NA	TRBJ2-5	NA	TGTGCCTGGACCCGGACCGGGAGCCAAGAGACCCAGTACTTC	CAWTRTGSQETQYF
TRBV2	NA	TRBJ1-4	NA	TGTGCCAGCACTATTAAAACACAGGGTATAGTTCGGAAACTGTTTTTT	CASTIKTQGIVRKLFF
TRBV7-9	TRBD2	TRBJ2-3	NA	TGTGCCAGCAGCCGAACCCTAGCGGGGACAGATACGCAGTATTTT	CASSRTLAGTDTQYF
TRBV24-1	NA	TRBJ1-4	NA	TGTGCCACCAGTGATGTGGACAATCCAACTAATGAAAAACTGTTTTTT	CATSDVDNPTNEKLFF
TRBV7-9	TRBD1	TRBJ1-5	few	TGTGCCAGCAGCGGACGCAGGGGGGATCAGCCCCAGCATTTT	CASSGRRGDQPQHF
TRBV19	TRBD1	TRBJ2-2	NA	TGTGCCAGTAGTCCCCCAGGGGGCACCGGGGAGCTGTTTTTT	CASSPPGGTGELFF
TRBV6-5	TRBD1	TRBJ1-1	NA	TGTGCCAGCAGGGGGACAGTCAACATTGAAGCTTTCTTT	CASRGTVNIEAFF
TRBV7-9	NA	TRBJ2-2	NA	TGTGCCAGCAGCCCCGCTTTTCTAGGGGGTTGGGACACCGGGGAGCTGTTTTTT	CASSPAFLGGWDTGELFF
TRBV28	TRBD1	TRBJ1-4	NA	TGTGCCAGCAGTCAAACGCCCGACAGGGATCCAAGGGGCAAAAAACTGTTTTTT	CASSQTPDRDPRGKKLFF
TRBV19	NA	TRBJ2-2	NA	TGTGCCAGTAGTACCTCCAGGGGTACCGGGGAGCTGTTTTTT	CASSTSRGTGELFF
TRBV19	NA	TRBJ1-1	NA	TGTGCCAGTAGTATTTCTGCCCAGGGTGAAGCTTTCTTT	CASSISAQGEAFF
TRBV5-1	NA	TRBJ1-1	NA	TGCGCCAGCGGACAGACAATGAACACTGAAGCTTTCTTT	CASGQTMNTEAFF